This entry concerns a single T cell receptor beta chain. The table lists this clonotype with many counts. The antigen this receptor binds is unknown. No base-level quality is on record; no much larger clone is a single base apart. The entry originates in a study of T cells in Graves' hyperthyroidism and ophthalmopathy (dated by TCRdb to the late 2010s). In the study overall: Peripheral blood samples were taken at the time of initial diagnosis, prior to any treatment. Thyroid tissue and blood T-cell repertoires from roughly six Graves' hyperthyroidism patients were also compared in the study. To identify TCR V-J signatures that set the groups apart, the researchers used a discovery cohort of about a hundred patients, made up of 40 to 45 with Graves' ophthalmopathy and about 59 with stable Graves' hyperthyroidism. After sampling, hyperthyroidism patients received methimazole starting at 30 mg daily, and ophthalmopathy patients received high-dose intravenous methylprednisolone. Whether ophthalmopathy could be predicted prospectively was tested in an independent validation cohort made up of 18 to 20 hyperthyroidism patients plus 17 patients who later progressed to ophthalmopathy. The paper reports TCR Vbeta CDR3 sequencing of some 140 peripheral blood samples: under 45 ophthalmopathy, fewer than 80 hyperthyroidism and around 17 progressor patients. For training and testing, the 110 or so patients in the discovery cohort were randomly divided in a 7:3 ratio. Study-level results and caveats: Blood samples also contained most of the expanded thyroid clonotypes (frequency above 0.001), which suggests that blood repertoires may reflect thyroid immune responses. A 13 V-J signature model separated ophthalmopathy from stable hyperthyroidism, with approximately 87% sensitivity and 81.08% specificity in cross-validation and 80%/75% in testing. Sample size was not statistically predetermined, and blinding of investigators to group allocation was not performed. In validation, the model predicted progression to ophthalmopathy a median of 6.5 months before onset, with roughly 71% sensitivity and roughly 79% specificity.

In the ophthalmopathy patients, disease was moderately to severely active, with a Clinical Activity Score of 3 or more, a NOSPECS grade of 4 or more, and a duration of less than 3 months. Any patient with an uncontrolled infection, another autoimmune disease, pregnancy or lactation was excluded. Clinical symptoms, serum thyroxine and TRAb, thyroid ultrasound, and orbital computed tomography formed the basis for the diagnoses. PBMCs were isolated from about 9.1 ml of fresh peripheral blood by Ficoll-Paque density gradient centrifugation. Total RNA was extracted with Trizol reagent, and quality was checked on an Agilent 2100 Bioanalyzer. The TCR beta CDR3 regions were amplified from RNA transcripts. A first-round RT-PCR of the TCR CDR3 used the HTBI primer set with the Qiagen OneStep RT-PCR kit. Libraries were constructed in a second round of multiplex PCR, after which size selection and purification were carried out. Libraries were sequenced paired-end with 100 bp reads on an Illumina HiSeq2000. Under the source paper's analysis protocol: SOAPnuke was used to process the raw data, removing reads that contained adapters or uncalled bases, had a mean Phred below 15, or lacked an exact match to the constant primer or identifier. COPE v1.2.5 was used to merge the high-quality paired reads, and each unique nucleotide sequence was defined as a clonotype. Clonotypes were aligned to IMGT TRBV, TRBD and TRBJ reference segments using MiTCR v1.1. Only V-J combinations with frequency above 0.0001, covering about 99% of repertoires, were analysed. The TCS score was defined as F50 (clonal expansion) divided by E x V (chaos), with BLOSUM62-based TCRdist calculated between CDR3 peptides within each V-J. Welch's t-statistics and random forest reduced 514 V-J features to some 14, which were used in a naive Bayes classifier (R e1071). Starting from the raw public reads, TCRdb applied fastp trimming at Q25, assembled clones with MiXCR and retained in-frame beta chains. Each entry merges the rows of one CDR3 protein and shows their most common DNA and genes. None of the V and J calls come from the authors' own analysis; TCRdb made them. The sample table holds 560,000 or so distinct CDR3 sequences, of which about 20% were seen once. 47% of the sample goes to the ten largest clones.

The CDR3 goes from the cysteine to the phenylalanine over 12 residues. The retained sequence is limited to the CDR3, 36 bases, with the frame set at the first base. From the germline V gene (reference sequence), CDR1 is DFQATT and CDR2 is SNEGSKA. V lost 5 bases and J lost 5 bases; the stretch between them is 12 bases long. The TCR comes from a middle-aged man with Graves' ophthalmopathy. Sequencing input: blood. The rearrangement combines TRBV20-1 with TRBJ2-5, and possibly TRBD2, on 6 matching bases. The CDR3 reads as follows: CSAGAGSETQYF. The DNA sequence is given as TGCAGTGCTGGGGCGGGGAGTGAGACCCAGTACTTC.